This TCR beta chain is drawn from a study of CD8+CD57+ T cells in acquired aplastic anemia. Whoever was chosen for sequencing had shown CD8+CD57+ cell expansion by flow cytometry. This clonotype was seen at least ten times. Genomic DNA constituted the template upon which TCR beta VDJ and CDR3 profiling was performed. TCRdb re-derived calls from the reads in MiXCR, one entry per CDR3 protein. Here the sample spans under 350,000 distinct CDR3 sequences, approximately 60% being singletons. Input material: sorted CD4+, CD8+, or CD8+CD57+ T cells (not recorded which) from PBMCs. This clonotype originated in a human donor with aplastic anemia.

The CDR3 loop reads CSAEVYTQYF. CDR3 in DNA: TGCAGTGCTGAGGTTTATACCCAGTACTTC. The rearrangement joins TRBV20-1 to TRBJ2-5; the D is unclear. CDR1 is DFQATT and CDR2 is SNEGSKA in the germline V gene (reference sequence). The CDR3 contains 10 residues. Trimming left V 5 bases short and J 8 bases short, with 9 bases between.